This T cell receptor (beta chain) was retrieved from a study of T cell repertoires in cytomegalovirus infection. Study outcomes and limitations: People with CMV and the relevant HLA were identified by cumulative public TCR beta family frequency.

TCRdb independently ran MiXCR on the reads; one entry per CDR3 protein. This table has 300,000 or so distinct CDR3 sequences, around a quarter appearing once. The CDR3 extends over 15 amino acids. Trimming shortened V by 0 bases and J by 4 bases, and 13 bases separated the two germline ends. Germline V gives CDR1 SGHTA, CDR2 FQGNSA. Ten or more counts support this clonotype. What it binds is not known. Sequences were derived from cultured PBMCs, sampled from culture after CMV antigen stimulation. J is TRBJ2-7 and V is TRBV7-2, with D possibly TRBD2 on 6 matching bases. This clonotype originated in a human donor in good health (CMV status not recorded). Some clones in this sample may be carry-over from other donors' samples. The CDR3, as DNA: TGTGCCAGCAGCTTAGCGCGGGACGGACCGTACGAGCAGTACGTC. It encodes CASSLARDGPYEQYV.